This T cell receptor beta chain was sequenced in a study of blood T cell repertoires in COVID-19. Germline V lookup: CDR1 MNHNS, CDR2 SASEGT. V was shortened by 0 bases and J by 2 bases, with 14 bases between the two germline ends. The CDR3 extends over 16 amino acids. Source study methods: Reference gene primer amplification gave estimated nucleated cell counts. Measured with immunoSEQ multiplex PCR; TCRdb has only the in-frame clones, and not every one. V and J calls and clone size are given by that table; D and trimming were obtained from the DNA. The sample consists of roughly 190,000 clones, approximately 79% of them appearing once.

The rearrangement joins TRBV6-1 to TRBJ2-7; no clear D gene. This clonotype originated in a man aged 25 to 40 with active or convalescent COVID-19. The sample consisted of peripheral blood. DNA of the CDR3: TGTGCCAGCAGTGAAGCTCTACCTGTGATGACCTACGAGCAGTACGTC. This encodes CASSEALPVMTYEQYV.